One sample yielded the 20 T cell receptor beta chains listed below, sequenced in a study of shared clonotypes between healthy human individuals. Naive CD8 cells were CD45RO-negative, positively selected for CCR7, excluding terminally differentiated effector memory CD45RA+ cells. The assay was immunoSEQ multiplex PCR, and TCRdb's table has in-frame clones only and misses some. Seen here are about 820,000 clones, around 92% observed once, and the top ten hold more than 20%. Sequencing was carried out using naive CD8+ T cells sorted from blood. Receptor source: a man aged 25 to 45 in good health.

The V gene is TRBV7-2, the J gene TRBJ2-1, with a tentative D call TRBD1 (5 bases). Germline V CDR1 and CDR2: SGHTA, FQGNSA. Between the trimmed V and J ends, which lost 4 bases and 8 bases, there was a span of 9 bases. The CDR3 is made up of 12 amino acids. CDR3 in DNA: TGTGCCAGCAGCTCCCAGGGTGATGAGCAGTTCTTC. It yields the protein CASSSQGDEQFF.

This clone has only one observation. Written as DNA, the CDR3 is TGCGCCAGCAGCCAAGAACTAGCGGGAGGGAGCACAGATACGCAGTATTTT. Residues: CASSQELAGGSTDTQYF. V and J are TRBV4-3 and TRBJ2-3, with 13 bases fitting TRBD2. The CDR3 is 17 residues long. Germline-derived CDR1 and CDR2 are LGHNA and YSLEER. V was pared by 0 bases and J by 0 bases, with 0 bases of the junction left unmatched.

The chain has TRBV11-2 and TRBJ2-1; D unclear. The CDR3 is 13 residues long. Germline loops: CDR1 SGHAT, CDR2 FQNNGV. The V gene lost 3 bases and the J gene lost 6 bases, with 9 bases spanning the gap. In nucleotides, the CDR3 is TGTGCCAGCAGCTTGTTAGCTTTCAATGAGCAGTTCTTC. This sequence encodes CASSLLAFNEQFF.

The V and J genes are TRBV29-1 and TRBJ1-2; no firm D call. With 5 bases removed from V and 7 bases from J, the gap between germline ends came to 14 bases. Germline V lookup: CDR1 SQVTM, CDR2 ANQGSEA. The CDR3 consists of 12 residues. The CDR3 sequence is CSVPGNEGGYTF. Here the CDR3 DNA reads TGCAGCGTTCCGGGGAACGAAGGTGGCTACACCTTC.

There are a few counts of this clone. This sample also contains other DNA sequences that code for the same CDR3. V and J are TRBV27 and TRBJ2-1; D call uncertain. This CDR3 is built from 13 residues. Germline values: CDR1 MNHEY, CDR2 SMNVEV (reference sequence). Trimming removed 3 bases at V and 0 bases at J, with 3 bases between. The CDR3 region is CASSFGSYNEQFF. The CDR3 DNA reads as TGTGCCAGCAGTTTCGGCTCCTACAATGAGCAGTTCTTC.

The gene calls are TRBV4-1 and TRBJ2-6; 8 bases align to TRBD1. V lost 0 bases, J lost 4 bases, and 11 bases stayed unmatched. The CDR3 is 19 residues long. The germline CDR1 and CDR2 sequences are MGHRA and YSYEKL. CDR3 in amino acids: CASSQDPTGGAWGANVLTF. CDR3 nucleotides: TGCGCCAGCAGCCAAGATCCTACAGGGGGTGCCTGGGGGGCCAACGTCCTGACTTTC.

This clone was observed once. The chain combines TRBV28 with TRBJ2-1; D is ambiguous. Germline V lookup: CDR1 MDHEN, CDR2 SYDVKM. V shed 3 bases and J shed 7 bases, with 10 bases lying between them. This CDR3 comprises 13 residues. The CDR3 reads CASSLSPPNEQFF. The DNA of the CDR3 is TGTGCCAGCAGTTTGTCGCCGCCGAATGAGCAGTTCTTC.

This chain links TRBV7-9 with TRBJ1-3; D gene ambiguous. The germline V gene has CDR1 SEHNR and CDR2 FQNEAQ (reference sequence). V was cut by 5 bases and J by 0 bases, with 14 bases left in between. There are 16 residues in the CDR3. The CDR3 spells CASSPRVQASGNTIYF. In nucleotides, the CDR3 is TGTGCCAGCAGCCCCCGGGTCCAAGCCTCTGGAAACACCATATATTTT.

This sequence joins TRBV28 and TRBJ2-7, with a tentative D call TRBD2 (6 bases). Looked up from germline, CDR1 is MDHEN and CDR2 is SYDVKM. The CDR3 sequence is 13 residues long. V dropped 7 bases and J dropped 2 bases, with 12 bases sitting between them. CDR3 sequence: CASTPGSPYEQYF. The DNA of the CDR3 is TGTGCCAGCACTCCCGGGAGCCCCTACGAGCAGTACTTC. Based on the CDR3 plus reference TRBV28 and TRBJ2-7, the full variable domain is DVKVTQSSRYLVKRTGEKVFLECVQDMDHENMFWYRQDPGLGLRLIYFSYDVKMKEKGDIPEGYSVSREKKERFSLILESASTNQTSMYLCASTPGSPYEQYFGPGTRLTVT.

CDR3 sequence reads: CASSYFSSGTGELFF. CDR3 DNA sequence: TGTGCCAGCAGTTACTTCTCTAGCGGAACCGGGGAGCTGTTTTTT. The chain couples TRBV6-5 to TRBJ2-2, with 7 bases lining up with TRBD2. V gave up 1 base and J gave up 5 bases; unmatched junction bases: 4. This CDR3 contains 15 residues. CDR1 is MNHEY and CDR2 is SVGAGI in the germline V gene.

The V and J genes are TRBV5-1 and TRBJ2-5, with 16 positions matching TRBD2. V lost 2 bases to trimming and J lost 3 bases; unmatched junction nucleotides: 1. The CDR3 has 16 residues. CDR1 and CDR2 from the germline V gene are SGHRS and YFSETQ. The CDR3 DNA is TGCGCCAGCAGCTTAGGGACTAGCGGGAGGGAAGAGACCCAGTACTTC. It encodes CASSLGTSGREETQYF.

As DNA, the CDR3 is TGTGCCAGCAGTTTAGGGGGACTAATCAATGAGCAGTTCTTC. This sequence encodes CASSLGGLINEQFF. The chain combines TRBV27 with TRBJ2-1; 7 nucleotides agree with TRBD2. The J segment lost 6 bases and the V segment lost 2 bases, leaving 4 bases of the junction unmatched. This CDR3 has 14 residues. Germline CDR1 MNHEY, CDR2 SMNVEV (reference sequence).

The rearrangement links TRBV18 to TRBJ2-5; D gene uncertain. The CDR3 has 14 residues. CDR1 is KGHSH, CDR2 LQKENI, per germline. V lost 2 bases, J lost 7 bases, and 14 bases lay in between. The DNA of the CDR3 is TGTGCCAGCTCACCAGAAAGGTTACGTGGGACCCAGTACTTC. Translated: CASSPERLRGTQYF.

This clone was observed a single time. This chain uses TRBV11-2 with TRBJ2-2, with 7 positions matching TRBD2. CDR1 is SGHAT and CDR2 is FQNNGV in the germline V gene. The CDR3 length is 17 residues. The V gene end was trimmed by 4 bases and the J gene end by 0 bases; junction bases not matched to a gene: 8. DNA of the CDR3: TGTGCCAGCAGCTCACGGGTTAGCGGGTCGAACACCGGGGAGCTGTTTTTT. Translating gives CASSSRVSGSNTGELFF.

This chain links TRBV4-3 with TRBJ2-7, with 7 bases that match TRBD2. Germline assignment: CDR1 LGHNA and CDR2 YSLEER. This CDR3 region has 13 residues. V shed 2 bases, J shed 6 bases, and the junction held 4 bases outside the gene matches. CDR3 sequence: CASSQSPSGEQYF. As DNA, the CDR3 is TGCGCCAGCAGCCAAAGCCCTAGCGGCGAGCAGTACTTC.

This clone was counted between two and nine times. The chain couples TRBV14 to TRBJ2-2, with no clear D. The length of the CDR3 is 11 residues. Germline V gene data show CDR1 as SGHDN and CDR2 as FVKESK. With 5 bases removed from V and 5 bases from J, the gap between germline ends came to 3 bases. This CDR3 reads CASSITGELFF. DNA of the CDR3: TGTGCCAGCAGCATAACCGGGGAGCTGTTTTTT.

This sequence joins TRBV6-1 and TRBJ1-1; D is ambiguous. Trimming pared 6 bases from V and 8 bases from J, leaving 19 bases between. Germline CDR1 MNHNS, CDR2 SASEGT. This CDR3 has 14 amino acids. CDR3 amino acids: CASRGQSGPEEAFF. Here the CDR3 DNA reads TGTGCCAGCAGGGGTCAGAGTGGGCCAGAGGAAGCTTTCTTT.

The chain uses TRBV5-1 and TRBJ1-1; D not resolved. From germline, CDR1 is SGHRS and CDR2 YFSETQ. The CDR3 is made up of 11 amino acids. Trimming cost V 0 bases and J 7 bases, with 4 bases left between them. The CDR3 DNA follows: TGCGCCAGCAGCTTGGGTGTTGAAGCTTTCTTT. Translation: CASSLGVEAFF.

V and J are TRBV9 and TRBJ1-4; 9 positions agree with TRBD1. This CDR3 contains 15 residues. Germline assignment: CDR1 SGDLS and CDR2 YYNGEE. Trimming cost V 0 bases and J 8 bases; bases outside gene matches: 5. In DNA, the CDR3 is TGTGCCAGCAGCGTAGAAGGGACAGGGTTGGAAAAACTGTTTTTT. The encoded protein is CASSVEGTGLEKLFF.

Notes on this clone: The sample carries other DNA sequences with the same CDR3. J is TRBJ2-5 and V is TRBV20-1; D is ambiguous. The CDR3 totals 11 residues. The germline V gene has CDR1 DFQATT and CDR2 SNEGSKA (reference sequence). The V and J ends lost 2 bases and 5 bases respectively, with 6 bases between them. CDR3 DNA sequence: TGCAGTGCTAGACTAGTTGAGACCCAGTACTTC. As protein: CSARLVETQYF.